The source of this T cell receptor beta chain is a study of cytomegalovirus exposure and HLA in healthy donors. Study information: The same platform as the roughly 630 first-cohort repertoires was used for the 130 or so validation repertoires, a later analysis reported.

Study outcomes and limitations: A few chains tied to CMV proved CMV antigen-specific in vitro. Despite most TCR sequences being rare, some public TCRs occurred in many donors. The study put 150 or so TCR beta chains on its list as cytomegalovirus-associated.

Trimming removed 3 bases from V and 1 base from J; junction bases left unmatched: 7. This CDR3 has 16 residues. The germline CDR1 and CDR2 sequences are SGDLS and YYNGEE. TCRdb's table, derived via immunoSEQ multiplex PCR, lists solely in-frame clones and lacks some. Here the sample spans some 110,000 clones, approximately 91% being singletons. Regarding this clone: Its antigen is not identified.

The receptor was isolated from a man aged 18 to 35 in good health and CMV-seropositive. The sample comprised PBMCs. The genes are TRBV9 and TRBJ1-3; 7 nucleotides line up with TRBD1. The CDR3 nucleotides read TGTGCCAGCAGCGGGTATCTGACAGGGTCTGGAAACACCATATATTTT. Protein product: CASSGYLTGSGNTIYF.